This TCR beta chain was captured by sequencing in a study of CD8+ T cells in alopecia areata. Study conclusions and caveats: Among the 100 top clones, expanded CD8+ clones, like scalp clonality, were significantly decreased by tofacitinib.

Extracted from the samples, RNA was reverse transcribed into cDNA to serve as the sequencing template. Clones were sequenced by immunoSEQ multiplex PCR, and TCRdb holds only the in-frame ones, with some missing. Of some 110,000 clones listed, less than 75% were seen once; the top ten hold about 12%. Per germline, CDR1 LNHDA and CDR2 SQIVND (reference sequence). Trimming removed 5 bases at V and 7 bases at J, with 14 bases between. This CDR3 contains 14 residues. As for treatment: oral pan-JAK inhibitor, 5-10 mg twice daily. On this clone itself: What it binds is not known.

The chain is built from TRBV19 and TRBJ2-2; D perhaps matches TRBD2 (5 bases). The sequence came from a human donor with alopecia areata. This specimen was CD8+ T cells sorted from blood, taken at week 24, from a patient treated with tofacitinib. The DNA of the CDR3 is TGTGCCAGTAGTGTTGGTAGCGAAAACGGGGAGCTGTTTTTT. This sequence encodes CASSVGSENGELFF.